This T cell receptor beta chain was identified during a study of cytomegalovirus exposure and HLA in healthy donors. Findings of the study overall: Researchers left out some V segments, among them TRBV6-2 and TRBV6-3, as indistinguishable.

PCR involved 60 Vbeta and 13 Jbeta primers. Some clones are missing from TCRdb's copy, which holds only in-frame ones; the method was immunoSEQ multiplex PCR. The data show around 150,000 clones, 70% to 80% seen once. With regard to this clone: Antigen unknown.

The CDR3 loop spans 17 amino acids. Germline loops: CDR1 KGHSH, CDR2 LQKENI. The trim removed 6 bases at V and 8 bases at J, leaving 17 bases unmatched. The sequence was collected from a woman in her thirties or forties in good health and CMV-seronegative. This chain uses TRBV18 with TRBJ2-1, with TRBD2 identical over 9 bases. Sequenced material: PBMCs. Written as DNA, the CDR3 is TGTGCCAGCTCCTTTACTCCCGGAGCGGGAGGAAGCTATGAGCAGTTCTTC. The encoded protein is CASSFTPGAGGSYEQFF. Full variable domain (rest looked up from reference TRBV18 and TRBJ2-1): NAGVMQNPRHLVRRRGQEARLRCSPMKGHSHVYWYRQLPEEGLKFMVYLQKENIIDESGMPKERFSAEFPKEGPSILRIQQVVRGDSAAYFCASSFTPGAGGSYEQFFGPGTRLTVL.